This T cell receptor (beta chain) was sequenced during a study of blood T cell repertoires in COVID-19. In the study overall: Some COVID-19 samples were acute and others convalescent; all came from the United States, Italy and Spain. Nucleic acid was either cDNA or gDNA, and it came from T cells, B-cell-depleted T cells, or PBMCs.

Methods used by the authors: Amplification with reference gene primers provided the estimates of nucleated cell counts. Produced via immunoSEQ multiplex PCR; TCRdb's table is partial and in-frame only. V and J calls and clone size are as listed in that table; D and trimming were resolved from the DNA. The sample shows 110,000 or so clones, 85% to 90% of them seen only once. The CDR3 loop spans 13 amino acids. Trimming removed 5 bases from V and 5 bases from J, with 11 bases in between. The material sequenced was peripheral blood. This receptor was identified in a woman aged 50 to 60 with acute or convalescent COVID-19. V is TRBV12-3 or TRBV12-4 and J is TRBJ2-3, with D possibly matching TRBD2 (6 bases). CDR3 sequence (DNA): TGTGCCAGCAGTGGGGGGAAGATAGATACGCAGTATTTT. It specifies CASSGGKIDTQYF.